This T cell receptor beta chain is from a study of shared T cell receptors in the human thymus. CDR1 is SGHAT and CDR2 is FQNNGV in the germline V gene. This CDR3 comprises 15 residues. Assay used: immunoSEQ multiplex PCR; TCRdb lists only in-frame clones, some missing. The sample has over 650,000 clones, 70% to 90% seen once; the top ten hold 0.0094%. The data also belong to a second study, concerning human thymus T cells. That source reports: Donors were healthy Finnish infants having corrective surgery for congenital heart defects. Thymus pieces cut out during corrective heart surgery were the tissue that was used. Thymic and blood repertoires seemed to favor certain V and J genes. Overlap was high between thymic repertoires from unrelated individuals, as reported in related research.

The chain recombines TRBV11-2 with TRBJ2-5, with D perhaps TRBD1 (6 bases). The end of the DNA aligns better with TRBJ2-7, so the J call may be wrong. Specimen: thymocytes. This TCR derives from a boy under three years old with a congenital heart defect. CDR3 nucleotides: TGTGCCAGCAGCCCCGAGGGGGAATTTAGATACGAGCAGTACTTC. Translation: CASSPEGEFRYEQYF.